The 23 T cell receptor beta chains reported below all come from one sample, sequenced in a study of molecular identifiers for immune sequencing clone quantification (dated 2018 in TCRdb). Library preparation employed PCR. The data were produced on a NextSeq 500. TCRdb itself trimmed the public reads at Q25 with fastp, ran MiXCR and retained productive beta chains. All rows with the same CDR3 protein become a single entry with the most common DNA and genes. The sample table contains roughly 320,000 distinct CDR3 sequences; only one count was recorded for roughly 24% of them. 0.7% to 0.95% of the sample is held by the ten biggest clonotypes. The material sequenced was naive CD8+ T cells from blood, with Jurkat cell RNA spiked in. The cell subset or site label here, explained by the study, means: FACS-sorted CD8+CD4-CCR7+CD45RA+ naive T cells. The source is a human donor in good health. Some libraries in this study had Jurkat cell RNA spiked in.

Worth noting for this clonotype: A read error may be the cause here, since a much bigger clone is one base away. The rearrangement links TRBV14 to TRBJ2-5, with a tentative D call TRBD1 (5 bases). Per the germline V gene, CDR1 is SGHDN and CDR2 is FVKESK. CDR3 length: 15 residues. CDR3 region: CASSQGQLYQENQYF. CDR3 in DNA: TGTGCCAGCAGCCAAGGACAGCTATACCAAGAGAACCAGTACTTC.

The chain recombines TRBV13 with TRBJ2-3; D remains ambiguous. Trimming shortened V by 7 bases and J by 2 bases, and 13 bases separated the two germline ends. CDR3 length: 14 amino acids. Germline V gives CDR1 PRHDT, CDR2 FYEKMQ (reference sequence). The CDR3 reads CASTVAELTDTQYF. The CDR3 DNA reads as TGTGCCAGCACCGTGGCGGAGCTCACAGATACGCAGTATTTT.

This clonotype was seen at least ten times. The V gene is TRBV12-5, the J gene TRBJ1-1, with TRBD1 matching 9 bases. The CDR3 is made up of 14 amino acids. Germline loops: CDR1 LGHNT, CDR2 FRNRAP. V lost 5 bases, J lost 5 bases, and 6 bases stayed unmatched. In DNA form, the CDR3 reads TGTGCTAGTGGTCTGGGGACAGGGCGGACTGAAGCTTTCTTT. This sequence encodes CASGLGTGRTEAFF. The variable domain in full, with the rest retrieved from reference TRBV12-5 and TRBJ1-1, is DARVTQTPRHKVTEMGQEVTMRCQPILGHNTVFWYRQTMMQGLELLAYFRNRAPLDDSGMPKDRFSAEMPDATLATLKIQPSEPRDSAVYFCASGLGTGRTEAFFGQGTRLTVV.

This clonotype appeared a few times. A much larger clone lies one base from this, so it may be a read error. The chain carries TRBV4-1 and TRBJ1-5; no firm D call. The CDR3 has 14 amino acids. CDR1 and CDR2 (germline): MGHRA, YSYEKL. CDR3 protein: CASSQVVENQPRHF. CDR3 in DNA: TGCGCCAGCAGCCAAGTTGTAGAGAATCAGCCCCGGCATTTT.

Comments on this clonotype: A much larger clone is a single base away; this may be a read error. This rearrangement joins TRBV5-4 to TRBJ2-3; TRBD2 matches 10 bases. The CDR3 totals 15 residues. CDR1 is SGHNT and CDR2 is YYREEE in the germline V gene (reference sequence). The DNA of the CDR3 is TGTGCCGGCAGCCTGACTAGCGGGCCGACAGATACGCAGTATTTT. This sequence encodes CAGSLTSGPTDTQYF.

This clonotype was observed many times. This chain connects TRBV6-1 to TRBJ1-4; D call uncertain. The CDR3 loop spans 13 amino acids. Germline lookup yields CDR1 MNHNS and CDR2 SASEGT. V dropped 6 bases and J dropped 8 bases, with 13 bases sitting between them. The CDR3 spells CASRDVQWEKLFF. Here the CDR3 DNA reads TGTGCCAGCAGGGACGTACAGTGGGAAAAACTGTTTTTT.

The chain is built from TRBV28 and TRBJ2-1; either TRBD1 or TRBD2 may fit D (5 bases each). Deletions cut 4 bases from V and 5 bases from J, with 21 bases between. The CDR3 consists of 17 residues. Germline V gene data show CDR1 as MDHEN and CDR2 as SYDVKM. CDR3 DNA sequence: TGTGCCAGCAGTTGGGACGAAGACTTCCTAATAAACAATGAGCAGTTCTTC. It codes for CASSWDEDFLINNEQFF.

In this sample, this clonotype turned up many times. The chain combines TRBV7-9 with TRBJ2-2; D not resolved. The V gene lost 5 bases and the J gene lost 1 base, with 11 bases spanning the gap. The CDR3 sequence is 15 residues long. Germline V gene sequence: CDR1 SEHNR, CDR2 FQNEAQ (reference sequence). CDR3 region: CASSLFDKNTGELFF. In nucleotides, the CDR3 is TGTGCCAGCAGCCTATTTGACAAGAACACCGGGGAGCTGTTTTTT. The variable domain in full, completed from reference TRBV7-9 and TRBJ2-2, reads DTGVSQNPRHKITKRGQNVTFRCDPISEHNRLYWYRQTLGQGPEFLTYFQNEAQLEKSRLLSDRFSAERPKGSFSTLEIQRTEQGDSAMYLCASSLFDKNTGELFFGEGSRLTVL.

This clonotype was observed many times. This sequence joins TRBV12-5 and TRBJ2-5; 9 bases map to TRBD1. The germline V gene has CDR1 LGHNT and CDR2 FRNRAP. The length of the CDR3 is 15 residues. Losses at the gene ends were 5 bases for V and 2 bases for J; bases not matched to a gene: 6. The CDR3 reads CASGEGQGTQETQYF. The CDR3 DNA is TGTGCTAGTGGTGAAGGACAGGGGACACAAGAGACCCAGTACTTC. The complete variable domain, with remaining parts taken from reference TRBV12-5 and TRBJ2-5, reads DARVTQTPRHKVTEMGQEVTMRCQPILGHNTVFWYRQTMMQGLELLAYFRNRAPLDDSGMPKDRFSAEMPDATLATLKIQPSEPRDSAVYFCASGEGQGTQETQYFGPGTRLLVL.

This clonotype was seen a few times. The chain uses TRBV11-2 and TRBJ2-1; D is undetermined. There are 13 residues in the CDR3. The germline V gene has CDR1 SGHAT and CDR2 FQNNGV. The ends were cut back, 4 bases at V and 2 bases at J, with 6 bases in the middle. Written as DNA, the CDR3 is TGTGCCAGCAGCTATCCCCCCTACAATGAGCAGTTCTTC. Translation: CASSYPPYNEQFF.

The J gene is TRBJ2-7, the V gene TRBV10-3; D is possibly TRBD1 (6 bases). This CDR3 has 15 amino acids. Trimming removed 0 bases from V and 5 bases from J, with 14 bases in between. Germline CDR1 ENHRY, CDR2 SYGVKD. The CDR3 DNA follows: TGTGCCATCAGTGAGTCGATACGACAGGCCCACGAGCAGTACTTC. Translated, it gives CAISESIRQAHEQYF.

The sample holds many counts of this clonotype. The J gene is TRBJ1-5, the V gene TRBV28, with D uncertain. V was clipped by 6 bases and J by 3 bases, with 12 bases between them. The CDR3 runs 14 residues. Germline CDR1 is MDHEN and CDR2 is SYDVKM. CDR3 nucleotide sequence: TGTGCCAGCAGCCGGGATGAAAACAATCAGCCCCAGCATTTT. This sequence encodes CASSRDENNQPQHF.

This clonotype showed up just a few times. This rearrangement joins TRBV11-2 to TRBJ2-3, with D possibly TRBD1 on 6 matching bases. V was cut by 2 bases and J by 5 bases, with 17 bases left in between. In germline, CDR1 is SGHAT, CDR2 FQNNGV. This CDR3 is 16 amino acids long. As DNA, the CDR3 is TGTGCCAGCAGCTTACGGGGCAGGGGATTAATAGATACGCAGTATTTT. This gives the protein CASSLRGRGLIDTQYF.

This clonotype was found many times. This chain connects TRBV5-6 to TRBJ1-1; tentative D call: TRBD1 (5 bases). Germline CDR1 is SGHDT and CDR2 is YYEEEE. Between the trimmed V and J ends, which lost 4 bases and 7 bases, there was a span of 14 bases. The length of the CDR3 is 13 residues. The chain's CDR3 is CASSLSYRSEAFF. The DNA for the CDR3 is TGTGCCAGCAGCCTTAGCTACAGGAGTGAAGCTTTCTTT.

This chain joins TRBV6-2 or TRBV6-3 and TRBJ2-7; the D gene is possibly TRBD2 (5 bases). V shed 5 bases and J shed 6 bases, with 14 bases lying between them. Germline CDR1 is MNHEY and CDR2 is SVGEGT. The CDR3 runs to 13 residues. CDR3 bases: TGTGCCAGCAGTCCCGGGAAGGTTCGCGAGCAGTACTTC. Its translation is CASSPGKVREQYF.

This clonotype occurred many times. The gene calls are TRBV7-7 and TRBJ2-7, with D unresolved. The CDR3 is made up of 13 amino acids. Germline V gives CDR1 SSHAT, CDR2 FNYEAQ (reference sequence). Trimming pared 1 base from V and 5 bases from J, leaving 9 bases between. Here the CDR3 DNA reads TGTGCCAGCAGCTTAGGGCTGGCGGACGAGCAGTACTTC. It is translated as CASSLGLADEQYF.

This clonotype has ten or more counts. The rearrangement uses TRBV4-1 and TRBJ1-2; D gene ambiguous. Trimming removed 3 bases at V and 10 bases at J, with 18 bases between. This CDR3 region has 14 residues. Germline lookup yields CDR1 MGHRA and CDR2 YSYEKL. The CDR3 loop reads CASSHPTDLWSYTF. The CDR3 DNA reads TGCGCCAGCAGCCATCCCACGGACCTATGGTCCTACACCTTC.

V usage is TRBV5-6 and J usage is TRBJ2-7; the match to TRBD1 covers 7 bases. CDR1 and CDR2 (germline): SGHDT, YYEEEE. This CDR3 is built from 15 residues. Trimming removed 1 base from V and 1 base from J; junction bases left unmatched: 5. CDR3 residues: CASSLRGLASYEQYF. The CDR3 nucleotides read TGTGCCAGCAGCTTGAGGGGGCTGGCTTCCTACGAGCAGTACTTC.

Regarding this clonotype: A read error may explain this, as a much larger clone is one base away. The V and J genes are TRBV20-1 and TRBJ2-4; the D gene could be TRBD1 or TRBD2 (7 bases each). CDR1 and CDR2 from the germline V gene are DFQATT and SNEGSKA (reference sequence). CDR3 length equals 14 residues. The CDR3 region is CSAHTGEGKNIQHF. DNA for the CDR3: TGCAGTGCTCATACAGGGGAGGGGAAAAACATTCAGCACTTC.

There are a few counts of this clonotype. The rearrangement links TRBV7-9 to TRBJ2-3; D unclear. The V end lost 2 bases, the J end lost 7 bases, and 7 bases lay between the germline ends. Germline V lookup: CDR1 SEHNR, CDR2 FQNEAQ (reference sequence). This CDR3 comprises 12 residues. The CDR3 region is CASSLTGHTQYF. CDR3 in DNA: TGTGCCAGCAGCTTAACGGGTCATACGCAGTATTTT.

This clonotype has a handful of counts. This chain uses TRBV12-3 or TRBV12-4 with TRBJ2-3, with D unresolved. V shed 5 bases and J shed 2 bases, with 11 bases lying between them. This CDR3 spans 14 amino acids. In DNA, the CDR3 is TGTGCCAGCAGTCGGTACAAGAACACAGATACGCAGTATTTT. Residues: CASSRYKNTDTQYF.

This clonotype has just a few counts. CDR3 coding DNA: TGTGCCAGCAGGGGCCCGGGGGGGCAATACAATGAGCAGTTCTTC. It translates to CASRGPGGQYNEQFF. The gene calls are TRBV6-1 and TRBJ2-1, with 8 bases fitting TRBD2. Trimming at V came to 6 bases and at J to 4 bases, leaving 8 bases not matched to a gene. Germline V lookup: CDR1 MNHNS, CDR2 SASEGT. The CDR3 has 15 residues.

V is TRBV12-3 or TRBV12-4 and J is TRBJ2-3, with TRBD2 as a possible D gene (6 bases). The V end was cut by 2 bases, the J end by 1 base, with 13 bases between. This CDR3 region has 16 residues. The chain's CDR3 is CASSLYMAGRTDTQYF. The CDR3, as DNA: TGTGCCAGCAGTTTATATATGGCGGGGCGCACAGATACGCAGTATTTT.